This TCR beta chain was recovered during a study of OX40 agonist ivuxolimab in advanced cancers. Describing the broader study: Ivuxolimab was a fully human IgG2 agonistic monoclonal antibody targeting the costimulatory receptor OX40 (CD134). Prior anti-PD-1, anti-PD-L1 or anti-CTLA-4 therapy was permitted, and roughly two fifths of dose-escalation patients had received checkpoint inhibitors. Three dose-escalation patients achieved partial responses, one with hepatocellular carcinoma and two with cutaneous melanoma. Intravenous ivuxolimab was administered to patients every 2 weeks at six dose levels: 0.01, 0.1, 0.3, 1.5, 3 and 10 mg/kg. The paper describes the monotherapy dose-escalation part (N of about 52 patients) of the phase I trial of ivuxolimab. In the dose-escalation cohort, 70% to 85% of patients were male, and the mean age was around 60 years with a range of roughly 20 to 79. Of the 50 or so patients in dose escalation, some 19 had hepatocellular carcinoma, roughly 15 had melanoma, 9 had renal cell carcinoma and 9 had head and neck cancer. Peripheral TCRbeta sequencing was intended to test whether TCR sequence diversity was altered and clonal T-cell expansion was caused by ivuxolimab.

As encoded in the germline V gene (reference sequence), CDR1 is LNHDA while CDR2 is SQIVND. The CDR3 has 15 amino acids, counting the end cysteine and phenylalanine. Only the CDR3 DNA is retained, 45 bases long and in frame from the first base. The V end gives up 7 bases and the J end 6 bases, leaving 12 bases in the junction not matched to a gene. Genomic DNA was extracted from sorted cells for sequencing of the TCRbeta CDR3 region. The immunoSEQ Assay was used for sequencing of TCRbeta CDR3 regions. TCRdb took over this immuneACCESS table, retaining in-frame rearrangements with V and J assigned. Such tables are incomplete; in checked studies, under half of the missing clones stem from an unresolved V gene, and the remainder is unexplained. This sample gives 70,000 to 85,000 clones in total; 90% to 95% of them show up just once. Around 5.1% of the sample rests with the top ten. With regard to this clone: There is no known antigen for this receptor. Base-call qualities are not available, and no considerably larger clone is one nucleotide away.

Patients with autoimmune disease history or receiving systemic immunosuppression were excluded from the trial. Peripheral blood for TCR sequencing was drawn from every dose cohort at baseline, at cycle 4 day 1 and at cycle 7 day 1. Samples were obtained from an open-label, multicenter, first-in-human phase I dose-escalation trial of ivuxolimab. Adults with locally advanced or metastatic melanoma, renal cell, hepatocellular, or head and neck squamous cell carcinoma were enrolled in the trial. Before TCR sequencing, CD4+ and CD8+ T cells were separately sorted from peripheral blood. Broader findings and caveats from the paper: The antigen specificity of the peripheral T cells that underwent clonal expansion was not determined. In the 0.1-3.0 mg/kg groups, partial responders had among the lowest normalized peripheral clonal expansion, particularly in CD8+ T cells. At doses of 0.1 to 3.0 mg/kg, clonal expansion of both CD4+ and CD8+ blood T cells was observed from baseline to week 6. Low levels of normalized T-cell clonal expansion were also shown by some nonresponding patients. After ivuxolimab, more expanded clones were found on average in CD8+ T cells than in CD4+ T cells.

The specimen was CD4+ or CD8+ T cells sorted from blood, collected in a trial of the OX40 agonist ivuxolimab. This clonotype originated in an adult with an advanced solid tumor such as melanoma, head and neck, liver or kidney cancer. The chain was built from TRBV19 and TRBJ2-1; 7 junctional bases match TRBD2. The nucleotide sequence is given as TGTGCCAGTAAACCAGGGAGGGCCCTTGGCAATGAGCAGTTCTTC. It translates to CASKPGRALGNEQFF.